This is a list of T cell receptor beta chains from one sample in a study of T cell changes during pregnancy in multiple sclerosis. Some clones are missing from TCRdb's copy, which holds only in-frame ones; the method was immunoSEQ multiplex PCR. The data contain fewer than 85,000 clones, about 89% of them singletons. This specimen was peripheral blood, taken before pregnancy. These receptors were taken from a female donor with multiple sclerosis, enrolled in a pregnancy study. CDR3s include the opening cysteine and the closing phenylalanine or tryptophan. Each record gives: V gene, CDR3 protein.

V gene: TRBV7-2; CDR3 protein: CASSWRGRDYGYTF
V gene: TRBV7-6; CDR3 protein: CASSLGGDSHEQYF
V gene: TRBV7-2; CDR3 protein: CASSPGRGRLEFF
V gene: TRBV19; CDR3 protein: CASSTGQLIMNTEAFF
V gene: TRBV5-1; CDR3 protein: CASSLQGLGQPQHF
V gene: TRBV6-5; CDR3 protein: CASSYSMGQGAKQYF
V gene: TRBV7-9; CDR3 protein: CASSLGPSGNQPQHF
V gene: TRBV7-9; CDR3 protein: CASSLLVDYEQYF
V gene: TRBV11-2; CDR3 protein: CASSLLMNTEAFF
V gene: TRBV5-4; CDR3 protein: CASSRDTLSTDTQYF